This T cell receptor beta chain was found in a study of blood T cell repertoires in COVID-19. Study-wide context: Samples taken during acute and convalescent COVID-19 were collected in the United States, Italy and Spain. PBMCs, B-cell-depleted T cells, or T cells provided the cDNA or gDNA that made up the material.

Either two negative PCRs, clearance, or symptom resolution qualified Cohort 3 donors as recovered. This CDR3 is built from 13 residues. V shed 7 bases and J shed 2 bases, with 9 bases lying between them. CDR1 and CDR2 from the germline V gene are MNHEY and SVGAGI. Authors' data handling: Amplification with reference gene primers provided the estimates of nucleated cell counts. Sequenced by immunoSEQ multiplex PCR; TCRdb stores in-frame clones only, minus some. The DNA gave D and trimming, while V, J and clone size come from that table. This sample carries hundreds of thousands of clones, 89% of them seen once, and the ten largest clones take approximately 9.8%.

The TCR sequence derives from a woman aged 40 to 55 who had recovered from COVID-19. The chain is built from TRBV6-5 and TRBJ1-3; maybe TRBD1 (5 bases). Sequenced input: PBMCs or T cells enriched from blood (not recorded which). In DNA, the CDR3 is TGTGCCAGCATGGGACTCCCTGGAAACACCATATATTTT. Amino acid sequence: CASMGLPGNTIYF.